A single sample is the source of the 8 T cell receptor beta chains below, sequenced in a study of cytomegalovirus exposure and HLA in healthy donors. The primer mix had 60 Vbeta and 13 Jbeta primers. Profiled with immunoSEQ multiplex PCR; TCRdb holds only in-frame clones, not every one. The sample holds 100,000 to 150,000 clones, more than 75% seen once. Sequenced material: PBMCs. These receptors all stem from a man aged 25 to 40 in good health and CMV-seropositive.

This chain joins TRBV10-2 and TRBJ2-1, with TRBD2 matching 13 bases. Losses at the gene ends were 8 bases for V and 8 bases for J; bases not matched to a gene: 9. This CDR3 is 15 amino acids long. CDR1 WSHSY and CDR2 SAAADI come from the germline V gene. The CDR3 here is CASRKGLAGLDEQFF. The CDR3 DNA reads TGCGCCAGCCGGAAGGGACTAGCGGGACTCGATGAGCAGTTCTTC.

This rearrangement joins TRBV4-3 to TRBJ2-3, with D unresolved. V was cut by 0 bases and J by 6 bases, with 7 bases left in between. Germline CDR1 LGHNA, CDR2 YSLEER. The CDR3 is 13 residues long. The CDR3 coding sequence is TGCGCCAGCAGCCAAGAACGGCGGGATACGCAGTATTTT. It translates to CASSQERRDTQYF.

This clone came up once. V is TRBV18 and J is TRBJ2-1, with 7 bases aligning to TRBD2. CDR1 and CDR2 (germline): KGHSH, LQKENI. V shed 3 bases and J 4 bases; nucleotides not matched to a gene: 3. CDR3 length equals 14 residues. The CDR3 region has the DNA TGTGCCAGCTCACCGCGGGAGTCTTACAATGAGCAGTTCTTC. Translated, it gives CASSPRESYNEQFF.

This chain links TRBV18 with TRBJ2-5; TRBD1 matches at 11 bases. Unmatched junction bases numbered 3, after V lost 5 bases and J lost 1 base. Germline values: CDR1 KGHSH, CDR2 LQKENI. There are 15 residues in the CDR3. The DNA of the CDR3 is TGTGCCAGCTCAACCGGGACAGGGGGCCAAGAGACCCAGTACTTC. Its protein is CASSTGTGGQETQYF.

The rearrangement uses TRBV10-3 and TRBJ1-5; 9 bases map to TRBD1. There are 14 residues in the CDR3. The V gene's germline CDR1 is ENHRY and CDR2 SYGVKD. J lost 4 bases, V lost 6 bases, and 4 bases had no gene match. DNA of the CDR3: TGTGCCATCAGGGGGACAGGGAATAATCAGCCCCAGCATTTT. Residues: CAIRGTGNNQPQHF.

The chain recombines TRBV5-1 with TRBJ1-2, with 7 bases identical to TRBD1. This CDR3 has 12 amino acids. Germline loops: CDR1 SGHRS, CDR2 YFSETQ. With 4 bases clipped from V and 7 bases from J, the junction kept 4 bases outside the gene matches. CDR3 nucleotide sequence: TGCGCCAGCAGCCAAGACAGGGTTGGCTACACCTTC. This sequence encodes CASSQDRVGYTF.

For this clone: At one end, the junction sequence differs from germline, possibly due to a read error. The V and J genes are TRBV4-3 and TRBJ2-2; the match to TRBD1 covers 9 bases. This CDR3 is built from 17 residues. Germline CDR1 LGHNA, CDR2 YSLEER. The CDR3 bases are TGCGCCAGCAGCGAAGATAAAGGACAGGGGTACACCGGGGAGCTGTTTTTT. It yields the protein CASSEDKGQGYTGELFF.

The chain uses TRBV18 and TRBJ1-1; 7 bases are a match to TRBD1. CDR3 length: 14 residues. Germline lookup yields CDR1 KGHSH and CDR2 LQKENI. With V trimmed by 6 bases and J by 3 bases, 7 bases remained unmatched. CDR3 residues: CASSLGTVDTEAFF. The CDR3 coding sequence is TGTGCCAGCTCGCTCGGGACAGTTGACACTGAAGCTTTCTTT.